The clone carrying this T cell receptor beta chain was found many times. TCRdb re-called the 5' RACE reads with MiXCR, one entry per CDR3 protein. The repertoire holds 48,000 or so distinct CDR3 sequences, with roughly 5.2% as singletons. Time point specified: sample taken at primary tumor resection. About 73 TRACERx patients with early, untreated non-small cell lung cancer donated samples. These data belong to a study of spatial heterogeneity in lung cancer. For the study at large: Fewer alpha-chain than beta-chain sequences were consistently detected.

The CDR3 is made up of 17 amino acids. V shed 2 bases and J shed 0 bases, with 11 bases lying between them. CDR1 and CDR2 from the germline V gene are MDHEN and SYDVKM. The TCR sequence derives from a male donor with early-stage non-small cell lung cancer. The sequenced sample was PBMCs, obtained at surgery. The J gene is TRBJ2-6, the V gene TRBV28; D is perhaps TRBD1 (6 bases). The CDR3 reads CASSLHTGSSGANVLTF. The CDR3, as DNA: TGTGCCAGCAGTTTACATACAGGGAGCTCTGGGGCCAACGTCCTGACTTTC.